This TCR beta chain came from a study of CD8+CD57+ T cells in acquired aplastic anemia. General study results and limits: Patients and controls shared some 30 CD8+ CDR3 sequences, highly expressed in patients.

This clonotype was seen ten or more times. Its target is unknown. This CDR3 is 13 amino acids long. V gave up 3 bases and J gave up 0 bases, with 5 bases separating them. Genomic DNA provided the template from which TCR beta VDJ and CDR3 profiles were obtained. TCRdb redid the calling of the reads with MiXCR, one entry per CDR3 protein. In the table there are about 200,000 distinct CDR3 sequences, about 37% of which are singletons. The chain couples TRBV12-3 or TRBV12-4 to TRBJ2-5, with no clear D. The sequenced material came from sorted CD4+, CD8+, or CD8+CD57+ T cells (not recorded which) from PBMCs. The source is a human donor in good health, serving as a control. The CDR3 here is CASSFRYQETQYF. CDR3 coding DNA: TGTGCCAGCAGTTTCAGGTACCAAGAGACCCAGTACTTC.